Listed below are T cell receptor beta chains from one sample, sequenced in a study of blood T cell repertoires in COVID-19. TCRdb keeps only in-frame clones here, not all; method: immunoSEQ multiplex PCR. In the table there are roughly 240,000 clones, over 75% of which are singletons. Specimen: PBMCs or T cells enriched from blood (not recorded which). The receptors were sampled from a woman aged 50 to 60 with acute COVID-19. Each CDR3 is given with its conserved first and last residue. D genes are given only for firm matches. Where a row states a size, it is once, few, many or the class of an expanded clone; other rows omit it.

clone_size: NA
j_call: TRBJ2-2
d_call: NA
v_call: TRBV7-6
cdr3_aa: CASLPANTGELFF
cdr3_nt: TGTGCCAGCCTTCCTGCGAACACCGGGGAGCTGTTTTTT

clone_size: NA
j_call: TRBJ1-1
d_call: NA
v_call: TRBV5-4
cdr3_aa: CASSPRQANPEAFF
cdr3_nt: TGTGCCAGCAGCCCGAGACAGGCAAACCCTGAAGCTTTCTTT

clone_size: NA
j_call: TRBJ2-5
d_call: TRBD1
v_call: TRBV7-2
cdr3_aa: CASRDRGRIEETQYF
cdr3_nt: TGTGCCAGCAGAGACAGGGGGCGTATTGAAGAGACCCAGTACTTC

clone_size: NA
j_call: TRBJ1-2
d_call: TRBD1
v_call: TRBV18
cdr3_aa: CASSPLGQGITNYGYTF
cdr3_nt: TGTGCCAGCTCACCTCTGGGACAGGGGATAACTAACTATGGCTACACCTTC

clone_size: NA
j_call: TRBJ1-3
d_call: TRBD1
v_call: TRBV30
cdr3_aa: CAWSGDRGGNTIYF
cdr3_nt: TGTGCCTGGAGTGGGGACAGGGGTGGAAACACCATATATTTT

clone_size: NA
j_call: TRBJ1-2
d_call: TRBD1
v_call: TRBV14
cdr3_aa: CASSQHRGGIPGYTF
cdr3_nt: TGTGCCAGCAGCCAACACAGGGGCGGAATACCTGGCTACACCTTC

clone_size: NA
j_call: TRBJ1-2
d_call: TRBD1
v_call: TRBV5-6
cdr3_aa: CASSLGQGGGYTF
cdr3_nt: TGTGCCAGCAGCTTGGGACAGGGAGGTGGCTACACCTTC

clone_size: NA
j_call: TRBJ2-1
d_call: TRBD2
v_call: TRBV3-1/TRBV3-2
cdr3_aa: CASSDYGTSGGPYEQFF
cdr3_nt: TGTGCCAGCAGCGACTACGGGACTAGCGGGGGTCCTTATGAGCAGTTCTTC

clone_size: NA
j_call: TRBJ1-1
d_call: NA
v_call: TRBV18
cdr3_aa: CASSPPQRGPEAFF
cdr3_nt: TGTGCCAGCTCACCTCCCCAGCGAGGCCCTGAAGCTTTCTTT

clone_size: NA
j_call: TRBJ1-2
d_call: TRBD1
v_call: TRBV7-2
cdr3_aa: CASSSFTGDGYTF
cdr3_nt: TGTGCCAGCAGCTCCTTTACAGGGGACGGCTACACCTTC

clone_size: NA
j_call: TRBJ1-2
d_call: NA
v_call: TRBV4-3
cdr3_aa: CASSQVRTGRDGYTF
cdr3_nt: TGCGCCAGCAGCCAAGTGAGAACAGGCCGGGATGGCTACACCTTC

clone_size: NA
j_call: TRBJ2-7
d_call: TRBD2
v_call: TRBV6-6
cdr3_aa: CASSGASGGTYEQYF
cdr3_nt: TGTGCCAGCAGTGGGGCTAGCGGGGGCACCTACGAGCAGTACTTC

clone_size: few
j_call: TRBJ2-1
d_call: TRBD2
v_call: TRBV12-3/TRBV12-4
cdr3_aa: CASNDGGSDEQFF
cdr3_nt: TGTGCCAGCAATGACGGGGGGTCGGATGAGCAGTTCTTC

clone_size: NA
j_call: TRBJ1-6
d_call: NA
v_call: TRBV4-3
cdr3_aa: CASSQDADMSSYNSPLHF
cdr3_nt: TGCGCCAGCAGCCAAGATGCCGATATGAGCTCCTATAATTCACCCCTCCACTTT

clone_size: NA
j_call: TRBJ2-7
d_call: NA
v_call: TRBV2
cdr3_aa: CASGPYEQYF
cdr3_nt: TGTGCCAGCGGCCCCTACGAGCAGTACTTC

clone_size: NA
j_call: TRBJ2-7
d_call: NA
v_call: TRBV18
cdr3_aa: CASSPEYEQYF
cdr3_nt: TGTGCCAGCTCACCAGAGTACGAGCAGTACTTC

clone_size: NA
j_call: TRBJ1-6
d_call: NA
v_call: TRBV19
cdr3_aa: CASSIDRRSNSPLHF
cdr3_nt: TGTGCCAGTAGTATTGACAGGAGAAGTAATTCACCCCTCCACTTT

clone_size: NA
j_call: TRBJ1-6
d_call: TRBD1
v_call: TRBV5-1
cdr3_aa: CASSLGQGEYNSPLHF
cdr3_nt: TGCGCCAGCAGCTTGGGACAGGGGGAATATAATTCACCCCTCCACTTT

clone_size: NA
j_call: TRBJ2-5
d_call: TRBD1
v_call: TRBV5-1
cdr3_aa: CASSGTGGGETQYF
cdr3_nt: TGCGCCAGCAGCGGGACAGGGGGCGGGGAGACCCAGTACTTC

clone_size: NA
j_call: TRBJ1-2
d_call: TRBD1
v_call: TRBV6-5
cdr3_aa: CASRAGTGNGYTF
cdr3_nt: TGTGCCAGCAGAGCCGGGACAGGGAATGGCTACACCTTC

clone_size: NA
j_call: TRBJ1-6
d_call: NA
v_call: TRBV6-1
cdr3_aa: CASSEQQYNSPLHF
cdr3_nt: TGTGCCAGCAGTGAACAACAGTATAATTCACCCCTCCACTTT

clone_size: NA
j_call: TRBJ1-5
d_call: TRBD1
v_call: TRBV5-8
cdr3_aa: CASSPGTGAGNQPQHF
cdr3_nt: TGTGCCAGCAGCCCAGGGACAGGCGCTGGCAATCAGCCCCAGCATTTT

clone_size: NA
j_call: TRBJ2-5
d_call: TRBD2
v_call: TRBV6-5
cdr3_aa: CASSYGGGEETQYF
cdr3_nt: TGTGCCAGCAGTTATGGCGGGGGTGAAGAGACCCAGTACTTC

clone_size: once
j_call: TRBJ1-2
d_call: NA
v_call: TRBV27
cdr3_aa: CASSGAAAGYGYTF
cdr3_nt: TGTGCCAGCAGTGGGGCCGCAGCAGGCTATGGCTACACCTTC

clone_size: NA
j_call: TRBJ1-4
d_call: TRBD1
v_call: TRBV7-9
cdr3_aa: CASSLGQGSNEKLFF
cdr3_nt: TGTGCCAGCAGCCTTGGACAGGGGTCAAATGAAAAACTGTTTTTT

clone_size: NA
j_call: TRBJ1-3
d_call: TRBD1
v_call: TRBV7-9
cdr3_aa: CASSLGGQIGNTIYF
cdr3_nt: TGTGCCAGCAGCTTAGGGGGACAGATAGGAAACACCATATATTTT

clone_size: few
j_call: TRBJ2-5
d_call: NA
v_call: TRBV5-1
cdr3_aa: CASSLAQETQYF
cdr3_nt: TGCGCCAGCAGCTTGGCTCAAGAGACCCAGTACTTC

clone_size: NA
j_call: TRBJ1-1
d_call: NA
v_call: TRBV3-1/TRBV3-2
cdr3_aa: CASSPGRGMLAEAFF
cdr3_nt: TGTGCCAGCAGCCCCGGCAGGGGAATGTTGGCTGAAGCTTTCTTT

clone_size: NA
j_call: TRBJ1-1
d_call: TRBD1
v_call: TRBV10-3
cdr3_aa: CAISESGQPYMNTEAFF
cdr3_nt: TGTGCCATCAGTGAGTCGGGACAGCCTTACATGAACACTGAAGCTTTCTTT

clone_size: once
j_call: TRBJ2-6
d_call: NA
v_call: TRBV14
cdr3_aa: CASSTPGGLLSGANVLTF
cdr3_nt: TGTGCCAGCAGCACCCCCGGGGGGCTTCTCTCTGGGGCCAACGTCCTGACTTTC

clone_size: once
j_call: TRBJ1-2
d_call: NA
v_call: TRBV11-2
cdr3_aa: CASSLDRWGGYGYTF
cdr3_nt: TGTGCCAGCAGCTTAGATCGGTGGGGAGGCTATGGCTACACCTTC

clone_size: NA
j_call: TRBJ2-7
d_call: TRBD1
v_call: TRBV9
cdr3_aa: CASSPRPQGGGYEQYF
cdr3_nt: TGTGCCAGCAGCCCAAGACCCCAAGGGGGCGGTTACGAGCAGTACTTC

clone_size: once
j_call: TRBJ1-2
d_call: TRBD1
v_call: TRBV27
cdr3_aa: CASRPNSGTGGGYTF
cdr3_nt: TGTGCCAGCAGGCCGAATTCCGGGACAGGGGGTGGCTACACCTTC

clone_size: NA
j_call: TRBJ1-4
d_call: TRBD1
v_call: TRBV7-8
cdr3_aa: CASSFWTGGDEKLFF
cdr3_nt: TGTGCCAGCAGCTTTTGGACAGGGGGGGATGAAAAACTGTTTTTT

clone_size: few
j_call: TRBJ2-1
d_call: TRBD2
v_call: TRBV6-1
cdr3_aa: CASSEVHRGGPYNEQFF
cdr3_nt: TGTGCCAGCAGTGAAGTTCATCGGGGGGGGCCCTACAATGAGCAGTTCTTC

clone_size: NA
j_call: TRBJ2-7
d_call: NA
v_call: TRBV19
cdr3_aa: CASSRDTSYEQYF
cdr3_nt: TGTGCCAGTAGTCGCGACACGTCCTACGAGCAGTACTTC

clone_size: NA
j_call: TRBJ1-6
d_call: NA
v_call: TRBV6-2/TRBV6-3
cdr3_aa: CASSRQRRELPLHF
cdr3_nt: TGTGCCAGCAGTCGACAACGACGTGAATTGCCCCTCCACTTT

clone_size: NA
j_call: TRBJ1-5
d_call: TRBD1
v_call: TRBV23-1
cdr3_aa: CASSRQGLNQPQHF
cdr3_nt: TGCGCCAGCAGCCGACAGGGTCTCAATCAGCCCCAGCATTTT

clone_size: NA
j_call: TRBJ1-2
d_call: NA
v_call: TRBV2
cdr3_aa: CANRGGPPGGYTF
cdr3_nt: TGTGCGAACCGGGGGGGGCCCCCAGGAGGCTACACCTTC

clone_size: NA
j_call: TRBJ1-1
d_call: NA
v_call: TRBV7-8
cdr3_aa: CASSAPDRENTEAFF
cdr3_nt: TGTGCCAGCAGCGCCCCGGACAGAGAGAACACTGAAGCTTTCTTT

clone_size: NA
j_call: TRBJ1-2
d_call: TRBD1
v_call: TRBV5-1
cdr3_aa: CASSPRQGKNYGYTF
cdr3_nt: TGCGCCAGCAGCCCCCGACAGGGGAAAAACTATGGCTACACCTTC

clone_size: NA
j_call: TRBJ1-1
d_call: NA
v_call: TRBV5-4
cdr3_aa: CASSLGYWGTTEAFF
cdr3_nt: TGTGCCAGCAGCCTGGGGTACTGGGGCACCACTGAAGCTTTCTTT

clone_size: NA
j_call: TRBJ1-3
d_call: NA
v_call: TRBV2
cdr3_aa: CATREGNSGNTIYF
cdr3_nt: TGTGCCACTAGGGAGGGGAACTCTGGAAACACCATATATTTT

clone_size: NA
j_call: TRBJ1-1
d_call: NA
v_call: TRBV6-4
cdr3_aa: CASSPGPQNTEAFF
cdr3_nt: TGTGCCAGCTCCCCTGGGCCACAGAACACTGAAGCTTTCTTT

clone_size: NA
j_call: TRBJ1-1
d_call: NA
v_call: TRBV6-5
cdr3_aa: CASSSWGLTEAFF
cdr3_nt: TGTGCCAGCAGCTCGTGGGGGCTCACTGAAGCTTTCTTT

clone_size: many
j_call: TRBJ1-5
d_call: TRBD1
v_call: TRBV15
cdr3_aa: CATSRKTGTGVSNQPQHF
cdr3_nt: TGTGCCACCAGCAGAAAGACCGGGACAGGGGTTAGCAATCAGCCCCAGCATTTT

clone_size: once
j_call: TRBJ2-2
d_call: NA
v_call: TRBV10-3
cdr3_aa: CAISAISNTGELFF
cdr3_nt: TGTGCCATCAGTGCTATTTCGAACACCGGGGAGCTGTTTTTT

clone_size: once
j_call: TRBJ2-1
d_call: TRBD2
v_call: TRBV10-3
cdr3_aa: CAIRNLAGGISYNEQFF
cdr3_nt: TGTGCCATCAGGAACTTAGCGGGGGGAATTTCCTACAATGAGCAGTTCTTC

clone_size: NA
j_call: TRBJ2-7
d_call: TRBD1
v_call: TRBV18
cdr3_aa: CASSGNRGSYEQYF
cdr3_nt: TGTGCCAGCTCGGGAAACAGGGGGTCGTACGAGCAGTACTTC

clone_size: NA
j_call: TRBJ2-2
d_call: NA
v_call: TRBV4-1
cdr3_aa: CASSPLRGNTGELFF
cdr3_nt: TGCGCCAGCAGCCCCCTCAGAGGGAACACCGGGGAGCTGTTTTTT

clone_size: NA
j_call: TRBJ1-2
d_call: NA
v_call: TRBV18
cdr3_aa: CASSPPVRLINYGYTF
cdr3_nt: TGTGCCAGCTCACCCCCAGTTAGACTGATTAACTATGGCTACACCTTC

clone_size: NA
j_call: TRBJ2-5
d_call: NA
v_call: TRBV3-1/TRBV3-2
cdr3_aa: CASSQGLSQTGLIQETQYF
cdr3_nt: TGTGCCAGCAGCCAAGGCTTATCTCAGACAGGACTGATTCAAGAGACCCAGTACTTC

clone_size: NA
j_call: TRBJ2-3
d_call: NA
v_call: TRBV11-3
cdr3_aa: CASSLGAITDTQYF
cdr3_nt: TGTGCCAGCAGCTTAGGAGCGATCACAGATACGCAGTATTTT

clone_size: NA
j_call: TRBJ1-6
d_call: TRBD1
v_call: TRBV16
cdr3_aa: CASSQGTGGFDSSPLHF
cdr3_nt: TGTGCCAGCAGCCAAGGGACAGGGGGCTTTGATAGTTCACCCCTCCACTTT